These 3 T cell receptor beta chains were all obtained from the same sample, sequenced in a study of Graves' ophthalmopathy and Graves' hyperthyroidism. Amplification from RNA transcripts yielded the TCR beta CDR3 regions. An initial RT-PCR round employing HTBI primers preceded a second-round multiplex PCR. TCRdb reanalysed the multiplex PCR reads using MiXCR and keeps one entry per CDR3 protein. The repertoire holds tens of thousands of distinct CDR3 sequences, roughly half seen once, with roughly 18% in the top ten. The source material was peripheral blood. All receptors derive from an adult man with Graves' ophthalmopathy.

The CDR3 sequence: CSSHSSVPLSYNEQFF. CDR3 coding DNA: TGCAGCTCACATTCTAGCGTACCCCTGTCCTACAATGAGCAGTTCTTC. This chain uses TRBV29-1 with TRBJ2-1, with D tentatively TRBD2 (6 bases). The CDR3 is 16 amino acids. Germline V gives CDR1 SQVTM, CDR2 ANQGSEA. V dropped 8 bases and J dropped 1 base, with 21 bases sitting between them.

This clonotype has at least ten counts. The chain recombines TRBV5-4 with TRBJ1-3, with D hard to call. This CDR3 spans 13 amino acids. V was trimmed by 3 bases and J by 4 bases, leaving 8 bases between them. Germline values: CDR1 SGHNT, CDR2 YYREEE (reference sequence). The CDR3 loop reads CASSSMGGNTIYF. The CDR3 coding sequence is TGTGCCAGCAGCTCTATGGGCGGAAACACCATATATTTT.

V usage is TRBV7-9 and J usage is TRBJ1-1, with no clear D. The CDR3 is 13 residues long. The ends were cut back, 7 bases at V and 6 bases at J, with 15 bases in the middle. Germline assignment: CDR1 SEHNR and CDR2 FQNEAQ (reference sequence). The CDR3 sequence: CASTLSRDAEAFF. CDR3 DNA sequence: TGTGCCAGCACCCTATCCCGAGACGCTGAAGCTTTCTTT.